What follows describes a single T cell receptor (beta chain). The sample originates from a study of shared T cell receptors in the human thymus. Clones were read by immunoSEQ multiplex PCR, and TCRdb kept only the in-frame ones, dropping some. The sample consists of roughly 660,000 clones, 88% of them appearing once. V was clipped by 1 base and J by 0 bases, with 16 bases between them. The CDR3 sequence is 19 residues long. Looked up from germline, CDR1 is LGHNA and CDR2 is YSLEER. Another study also made use of these data, one on human thymus T cells.

The sequence was collected from a boy under three years old with a congenital heart defect. Sequencing was done on a sample of thymocytes. The chain employs TRBV4-3 and TRBJ2-6; a possible D gene is TRBD2 (5 bases). This chain's CDR3 is CASSQGSDGKTSGANVLTF. The CDR3 nucleotides are TGCGCCAGCAGCCAAGGGTCGGACGGGAAAACCTCTGGGGCCAACGTCCTGACTTTC.